What follows are 17 T cell receptor beta chains derived from one specimen sequenced in a study of T cells after yellow fever vaccination. From the 5' RACE reads, TCRdb called clonotypes with MiXCR, one entry per CDR3 protein. The table shows around 550,000 distinct CDR3 sequences, with about a fifth occurring only once. Source: PBMCs, taken 15 days after the yellow fever booster vaccination. The source of these receptors is a man aged 25 to 40 who received the YFV17D yellow fever vaccine.

The V and J genes are TRBV7-6 and TRBJ1-1; 8 nucleotides match TRBD1. With 0 bases clipped from V and 0 bases from J, the junction kept 12 bases outside the gene matches. This CDR3 has 19 amino acids. CDR1 and CDR2 (germline): SGHVS, FNYEAQ. The DNA for the CDR3 is TGTGCCAGCAGCTTAGCCGTTTCTTTTCAGGGGGCTTTGAACACTGAAGCTTTCTTT. This codes for CASSLAVSFQGALNTEAFF.

The chain links TRBV20-1 to TRBJ2-7; 7 bases are a match to TRBD2. This CDR3 comprises 12 residues. The V and J ends lost 5 bases and 4 bases, in that order; junction bases with no gene match: 5. In germline, CDR1 is DFQATT, CDR2 SNEGSKA (reference sequence). In DNA, the CDR3 is TGCAGTGCTCCACTAGCGCATTACGAGCAGTACTTC. It is translated as CSAPLAHYEQYF.

The chain carries TRBV15 and TRBJ1-1; weak D call: TRBD1 (6 bases). V was clipped by 0 bases and J by 0 bases, with 17 bases between them. The CDR3 is 18 amino acids. Germline V gene lookup returns CDR1 LNHNV and CDR2 YYDKDF (reference sequence). CDR3 nucleotide sequence: TGTGCCACCAGCAGAGAGGGGGGGCCCAGGCGATTGAACACTGAAGCTTTCTTT. Protein product: CATSREGGPRRLNTEAFF.

The V gene is TRBV6-5, the J gene TRBJ2-1, with D possibly being TRBD1 (6 bases). Trimming removed 3 bases from V and 0 bases from J, with 9 bases in between. CDR3 length: 15 residues. Germline loops: CDR1 MNHEY, CDR2 SVGAGI. The CDR3 loop reads CASSYQGSSYNEQFF. Here the CDR3 DNA reads TGTGCCAGCAGTTATCAGGGGAGCTCCTACAATGAGCAGTTCTTC.

This clonotype was detected a few times. The V gene is TRBV5-1, the J gene TRBJ1-2, with D uncertain. V was shortened by 0 bases and J by 2 bases, with 14 bases between the two germline ends. The CDR3 totals 16 residues. In germline, CDR1 is SGHRS, CDR2 YFSETQ. CDR3 in amino acids: CASSLASSVSNYGYTF. For the CDR3, the DNA is TGCGCCAGCAGCTTGGCAAGTTCCGTCTCCAACTATGGCTACACCTTC.

In its sample, this clonotype was seen a few times. This chain connects TRBV3-1 to TRBJ2-5, with 14 bases aligning to TRBD2. V shed 1 base and J 5 bases; nucleotides not matched to a gene: 12. Germline V CDR1 and CDR2: LGHDT, YNNKEL (reference sequence). The CDR3 totals 19 residues. The CDR3: CASSQGPPTSGRAFETQYF. The CDR3 DNA follows: TGTGCCAGCAGCCAAGGCCCCCCGACTAGCGGGAGGGCCTTTGAGACCCAGTACTTC.

The chain links TRBV20-1 to TRBJ2-7, with D perhaps TRBD1 or TRBD2 (6 bases each). The germline CDR1 and CDR2 sequences are DFQATT and SNEGSKA (reference sequence). V lost 6 bases and J lost 3, with 27 bases in between. CDR3 size: 17 residues. The CDR3 region is CSASPYRRGAGDYEQYF. CDR3 bases: TGCAGTGCGTCACCTTACAGGAGGGGTGCAGGGGACTACGAGCAGTACTTC.

Points on this clonotype: Being one base from a much bigger clone, this may be a read error. The chain's CDR3 is CASSSAGVQETQYF. The CDR3 region has the DNA TGTGCCAGCAGCTCAGCGGGGGTCCAAGAGACCCAGTACTTC. J is TRBJ2-5 and V is TRBV7-2; 8 nucleotides match TRBD2. This CDR3 contains 14 residues. CDR1 SGHTA and CDR2 FQGNSA come from the germline V gene. Germline trimming cut 4 bases from V and 1 base from J; bases unmatched to any gene: 2.

V usage is TRBV21-1 and J usage is TRBJ2-3; the table's TRBD2 call for D was not verified on the DNA. TRBV21-1 is assigned pseudogene status. The CDR3 has 15 residues. CDR3 sequence (DNA): TGTGCCAGCAGCAGCGGGACTCCAAAGGCAGATACGCAGTATTTT. Amino acids: CASSSGTPKADTQYF.

This clonotype has just one count. The J gene is TRBJ1-2, the V gene TRBV7-9; the D gene is possibly TRBD1 (5 bases). With 3 bases removed from V and 7 bases from J, the gap between germline ends came to 9 bases. CDR3 length: 12 amino acids. Germline V gene lookup returns CDR1 SEHNR and CDR2 FQNEAQ (reference sequence). Here the CDR3 reads CASSLGPIGYTF. Here the CDR3 DNA reads TGTGCCAGCAGCTTGGGGCCAATTGGCTACACCTTC.

The V gene is TRBV19, the J gene TRBJ2-1; D may be TRBD2 (5 bases). The CDR3 consists of 13 residues. Trimming stripped 6 bases from V and 8 bases from J, with 14 bases between. The germline V gene has CDR1 LNHDA and CDR2 SQIVND (reference sequence). CDR3 amino acids: CASRSTGIHEQFF. The CDR3 coding sequence is TGTGCCAGTAGGTCGACGGGAATACATGAGCAGTTCTTC.

The V and J genes are TRBV20-1 and TRBJ2-7; 7 bases map to TRBD1. This CDR3 has 13 amino acids. Trimming cost V 3 bases and J 6 bases; bases outside gene matches: 8. Per the germline V gene, CDR1 is DFQATT and CDR2 is SNEGSKA (reference sequence). The CDR3 here is CSASPMTGIEQYF. The CDR3 DNA follows: TGCAGTGCTAGCCCCATGACAGGGATCGAGCAGTACTTC.

V is TRBV2 and J is TRBJ2-1; unclear D gene. Germline lookup yields CDR1 SNHLY and CDR2 FYNNEI. The V and J ends lost 6 bases and 7 bases respectively, with 10 bases between them. CDR3 length: 12 amino acids. This chain's CDR3 is CASRVGWNEQFF. The DNA of the CDR3 is TGTGCCAGCAGAGTGGGGTGGAATGAGCAGTTCTTC. Supplemented by reference TRBV2 and TRBJ2-1, the full variable domain reads EPEVTQTPSHQVTQMGQEVILRCVPISNHLYFYWYRQILGQKVEFLVSFYNNEISEKSEIFDDQFSVERPDGSNFTLKIRSTKLEDSAMYFCASRVGWNEQFFGPGTRLTVL.

This clonotype has more than one count but fewer than ten. The rearrangement uses TRBV12-3 or TRBV12-4 and TRBJ2-2; D possibly corresponds to TRBD2 (5 bases). Trimming removed 3 bases at V and 5 bases at J, with 16 bases between. CDR3 length: 16 amino acids. The CDR3 here is CASSFSPEGLTGELFF. The CDR3 nucleotides read TGTGCCAGCAGTTTTTCCCCCGAGGGCTTAACCGGGGAGCTGTTTTTT.

The chain is built from TRBV7-2 and TRBJ2-2, with D unclear. Germline CDR1 and CDR2: SGHTA and FQGNSA. Trimming removed 2 bases at V and 0 bases at J, with 10 bases between. This CDR3 is 16 amino acids long. CDR3 in DNA: TGTGCCAGCAGCTTATACCCGAAGACGAACACCGGGGAGCTGTTTTTT. Protein product: CASSLYPKTNTGELFF.

This clonotype was detected only a few times. The chain links TRBV20-1 to TRBJ2-7, with 11 bases lining up with TRBD2. The ends lost 3 bases at V and 4 bases at J; junction bases unmatched: 8. Germline CDR1 is DFQATT and CDR2 is SNEGSKA (reference sequence). This CDR3 has 15 amino acids. The chain's CDR3 is CSARTLAGGIYEQYF. CDR3 nucleotide sequence: TGCAGTGCTAGGACCCTAGCGGGAGGAATTTACGAGCAGTACTTC.

V and J are TRBV7-9 and TRBJ2-3; no clear D gene. The CDR3 is 14 amino acids. V lost 0 bases, J lost 4 bases, and 8 bases lay in between. Germline assignment: CDR1 SEHNR and CDR2 FQNEAQ (reference sequence). The CDR3 region is CASSLAGLADTQYF. CDR3 DNA sequence: TGTGCCAGCAGCTTAGCAGGGTTAGCAGATACGCAGTATTTT.